The rows below give T cell receptor beta chains drawn from one sample of a study of shared clonotypes between healthy human individuals. Here immunoSEQ multiplex PCR was the method, and the copy in TCRdb shows in-frame clones only, minus some. This sample has under 750,000 clones, with just under 75% found just once. Sequencing was carried out using memory CD4+ T cells sorted from blood. These receptor sequences come from a woman younger than 45 in good health. Each CDR3 is given with its conserved first and last residue. Each record gives: D gene, clone size, J gene, V gene, CDR3 protein, CDR3 DNA. D genes are given only for firm matches. The size field is filled for only some rows; it gives once, few, many or a size class.

D: TRBD1; size: NA; J: TRBJ1-2; V: TRBV7-2; CDR3: CASSLMGQGGFGYTF; DNA: TGTGCCAGCAGCTTAATGGGACAGGGGGGGTTTGGCTACACCTTC
D: TRBD1; size: NA; J: TRBJ2-7; V: TRBV14; CDR3: CASSPRQGPSYEQYF; DNA: TGTGCCAGCAGCCCGAGACAGGGGCCCTCCTACGAGCAGTACTTC
D: NA; size: NA; J: TRBJ2-7; V: TRBV7-2; CDR3: CASSLRDSYYEQYF; DNA: TGTGCCAGCAGCTTAAGGGACTCCTACTACGAGCAGTACTTC
D: NA; size: NA; J: TRBJ2-1; V: TRBV6-6; CDR3: CASRDLGGSSYNEQFF; DNA: TGTGCCAGCAGAGACCTCGGCGGAAGCTCCTACAATGAGCAGTTCTTC
D: TRBD1; size: NA; J: TRBJ1-2; V: TRBV2; CDR3: CASSDIGGGGYTF; DNA: TGTGCCAGCAGTGATATAGGGGGCGGCGGCTACACCTTC
D: NA; size: NA; J: TRBJ2-4; V: TRBV2; CDR3: CASRRGELAAKNIQYF; DNA: TGTGCCAGCAGGAGGGGGGAGCTTGCGGCCAAAAACATTCAGTACTTC
D: NA; size: NA; J: TRBJ1-3; V: TRBV2; CDR3: CASSELKSGNTIYF; DNA: TGTGCCAGCAGTGAACTCAAATCTGGAAACACCATATATTTT
D: TRBD2; size: NA; J: TRBJ2-1; V: TRBV6-6; CDR3: CASTIAGGWNEQFF; DNA: TGTGCCAGCACCATAGCGGGAGGATGGAATGAGCAGTTCTTC
D: NA; size: few; J: TRBJ2-2; V: TRBV27; CDR3: CASSSVGHYGELFF; DNA: TGTGCCAGCAGTTCCGTGGGCCACTACGGGGAGCTGTTTTTT
D: NA; size: few; J: TRBJ2-1; V: TRBV27; CDR3: CASSSRVLYQTLNNEQFF; DNA: TGTGCCAGCAGTTCGCGGGTACTTTATCAAACCCTAAACAATGAGCAGTTCTTC
D: TRBD1; size: few; J: TRBJ2-3; V: TRBV6-5; CDR3: CASSPRTGTDTQYF; DNA: TGTGCCAGCAGTCCCCGGACAGGTACAGATACGCAGTATTTT
D: TRBD1; size: NA; J: TRBJ2-7; V: TRBV5-4; CDR3: CASSPHQGATYEQYF; DNA: TGTGCCAGCAGCCCGCACCAGGGGGCCACCTACGAGCAGTACTTC
D: NA; size: NA; J: TRBJ2-7; V: TRBV30; CDR3: CAWRLGGGNEQYF; DNA: TGTGCCTGGAGGTTGGGGGGAGGCAACGAGCAGTACTTC
D: TRBD1; size: NA; J: TRBJ2-3; V: TRBV2; CDR3: CASRNRGPQYF; DNA: TGTGCCAGCAGAAACAGGGGTCCGCAGTATTTT
D: NA; size: NA; J: TRBJ2-6; V: TRBV4-1; CDR3: CASSQPWSSGANVLTF; DNA: TGCGCCAGCAGCCAACCTTGGAGCTCTGGGGCCAACGTCCTGACTTTC
D: NA; size: many; J: TRBJ1-1; V: TRBV7-8; CDR3: CASSLVAGTNTEAFF; DNA: TGTGCCAGCAGCTTAGTGGCGGGGACGAACACTGAAGCTTTCTTT
D: TRBD1; size: NA; J: TRBJ2-7; V: TRBV18; CDR3: CASSPDRSSYEQYF; DNA: TGTGCCAGCTCCCCGGACAGGAGCTCCTACGAGCAGTACTTC
D: TRBD1; size: NA; J: TRBJ1-5; V: TRBV28; CDR3: CASRFRTGASNQPQHF; DNA: TGTGCCAGCCGTTTCAGGACAGGAGCTAGCAATCAGCCCCAGCATTTT
D: NA; size: NA; J: TRBJ1-2; V: TRBV5-4; CDR3: CASSLGTSSGGYTF; DNA: TGTGCCAGCAGCTTGGGGACTTCGAGCGGTGGCTACACCTTC
D: NA; size: NA; J: TRBJ2-1; V: TRBV18; CDR3: CASSPLGQGSDNEQFF; DNA: TGTGCCAGCTCACCTCTAGGCCAGGGGAGTGACAATGAGCAGTTCTTC
D: NA; size: NA; J: TRBJ2-2; V: TRBV7-9; CDR3: CASSLAHNTGELFF; DNA: TGTGCCAGCAGCTTAGCACATAACACCGGGGAGCTGTTTTTT
D: NA; size: NA; J: TRBJ2-3; V: TRBV6-6; CDR3: CASKASGLSTDTQYF; DNA: TGTGCCAGCAAGGCCAGCGGGCTTAGCACAGATACGCAGTATTTT
D: NA; size: few; J: TRBJ1-1; V: TRBV11-3; CDR3: CASSSQSDTEAFF; DNA: TGTGCCAGCAGCTCCCAGTCCGACACTGAAGCTTTCTTT
D: NA; size: few; J: TRBJ1-1; V: TRBV7-9; CDR3: CASSLGGWAFF; DNA: TGTGCCAGCAGCTTAGGGGGATGGGCTTTCTTT
D: NA; size: NA; J: TRBJ1-5; V: TRBV15; CDR3: CATSGGGDQPQHF; DNA: TGTGCCACCAGCGGGGGAGGCGATCAGCCCCAGCATTTT
D: TRBD2; size: few; J: TRBJ2-4; V: TRBV5-1; CDR3: CASSLGLAGGQSKNIQYF; DNA: TGCGCCAGCAGCTTGGGACTAGCGGGAGGCCAATCCAAAAACATTCAGTACTTC
D: NA; size: NA; J: TRBJ1-2; V: TRBV28; CDR3: CASSLGGTTGSLAYGYTF; DNA: TGTGCCAGCAGTCTGGGGGGGACCACCGGGTCCCTCGCCTATGGCTACACCTTC
D: NA; size: NA; J: TRBJ2-1; V: TRBV2; CDR3: CASGTAYNEQFF; DNA: TGTGCCAGCGGCACGGCGTACAATGAGCAGTTCTTC
D: NA; size: NA; J: TRBJ2-1; V: TRBV10-3; CDR3: CASTSSGYEQFF; DNA: TGTGCCAGCACCTCTAGTGGGTATGAGCAGTTCTTC
D: NA; size: NA; J: TRBJ1-2; V: TRBV5-4; CDR3: CASRYPGRNYGYTF; DNA: TGTGCCAGCAGATACCCGGGACGTAACTATGGCTACACCTTC
D: NA; size: NA; J: TRBJ2-1; V: TRBV19; CDR3: CASSTDSGVPYNEQFF; DNA: TGTGCCAGTAGTACGGACAGCGGGGTCCCCTACAATGAGCAGTTCTTC
D: NA; size: few; J: TRBJ2-2; V: TRBV15; CDR3: CATSREVTGELFF; DNA: TGTGCCACCAGCAGAGAGGTAACCGGGGAGCTGTTTTTT
D: NA; size: NA; J: TRBJ1-5; V: TRBV6-5; CDR3: CASRPGDQPQHF; DNA: TGTGCCAGCAGGCCGGGGGATCAGCCCCAGCATTTT
D: NA; size: NA; J: TRBJ2-7; V: TRBV10-3; CDR3: CAISESVFPYEQYF; DNA: TGTGCCATCAGTGAGTCGGTTTTCCCCTACGAGCAGTACTTC
D: NA; size: NA; J: TRBJ1-4; V: TRBV28; CDR3: CASGSQQSGGTNEKLFF; DNA: TGTGCCAGCGGATCCCAACAGAGTGGCGGAACTAATGAAAAACTGTTTTTT
D: TRBD1; size: NA; J: TRBJ1-2; V: TRBV19; CDR3: CASSPKTGPHGYTF; DNA: TGTGCCAGTAGTCCGAAGACAGGGCCTCACGGCTACACCTTC
D: NA; size: NA; J: TRBJ1-5; V: TRBV19; CDR3: CASSITGQHNQPQHF; DNA: TGTGCCAGTAGTATAACCGGACAGCACAATCAGCCCCAGCATTTT
D: NA; size: NA; J: TRBJ2-2; V: TRBV21-1; CDR3: CASSKAGTSPTGELFF; DNA: TGTGCCAGCAGCAAAGCCGGGACTAGCCCGACCGGGGAGCTGTTTTTT
D: NA; size: NA; J: TRBJ2-5; V: TRBV5-4; CDR3: CASSLAEQETQYF; DNA: TGTGCCAGCAGCTTGGCTGAGCAAGAGACCCAGTACTTC
D: NA; size: few; J: TRBJ2-5; V: TRBV15; CDR3: CATSREGTTETQYF; DNA: TGTGCCACCAGCAGAGAGGGTACAACAGAGACCCAGTACTTC
D: NA; size: few; J: TRBJ2-5; V: TRBV5-4; CDR3: CASSPTGSGETQYF; DNA: TGTGCCAGCAGCCCTACAGGGAGTGGCGAGACCCAGTACTTC
D: NA; size: NA; J: TRBJ2-3; V: TRBV7-9; CDR3: CASSRDQGTQYF; DNA: TGTGCCAGCAGCAGGGATCAGGGGACGCAGTATTTT
D: NA; size: NA; J: TRBJ1-2; V: TRBV5-6; CDR3: CASSLADGGGGYTF; DNA: TGTGCCAGCAGCTTGGCAGACGGCGGGGGAGGCTACACCTTC
D: NA; size: NA; J: TRBJ2-5; V: TRBV4-1; CDR3: CASSQEDRWETQYF; DNA: TGCGCCAGCAGCCAAGAGGATCGGTGGGAGACCCAGTACTTC
D: NA; size: few; J: TRBJ1-5; V: TRBV16; CDR3: CASSQYGRTDSNQPQHF; DNA: TGTGCCAGCAGCCAATATGGGCGGACAGATAGCAATCAGCCCCAGCATTTT
D: TRBD2; size: NA; J: TRBJ2-5; V: TRBV11-2; CDR3: CASSSGLAGAIETQYF; DNA: TGTGCCAGCAGCTCCGGACTAGCGGGAGCGATAGAGACCCAGTACTTC